This TCR beta chain was profiled in a study of cytomegalovirus exposure and HLA in healthy donors. The overall study: The 110 or so validation repertoires, a later analysis reported, used the same platform as the 666 first-cohort repertoires. Study-level findings and limits: The study designated 150 or so TCR beta chains cytomegalovirus-associated. Rarity characterized most TCR sequences, yet some public TCRs appeared in many donors. The TCR clusters that emerged in the first cohort tended, a later analysis found, to co-occur in the 110 or so validation repertoires.

Produced via immunoSEQ multiplex PCR; TCRdb's table is partial and in-frame only. Counted here are about 120,000 clones, approximately 89% occurring once; the ten biggest clones make up roughly 1.2%. CDR3 length: 14 residues. V shed 3 bases and J shed 4 bases, with 13 bases lying between them. CDR1 is SGHRS and CDR2 is YFSETQ in the germline V gene. To note about this clone: Its specificity is not known.

The origin of this receptor is a woman aged 18-29 years in good health and CMV-seronegative. Sequences were obtained from PBMCs. The rearrangement uses TRBV5-1 and TRBJ2-5; D possibly corresponds to TRBD1 (6 bases). CDR3 DNA: TGCGCCAGCAGCTGGCAGGGGTTCGGAGAGACCCAGTACTTC. It yields the protein CASSWQGFGETQYF.